This TCR beta chain appears in the sequencing data of a study of blood T cell repertoires in COVID-19. Original data processing: Researchers report that nucleated cell counts were estimated from reference gene primer amplification. Only in-frame clones appear in the TCRdb table, and some are missing; sequencing was by immunoSEQ multiplex PCR. V, J and clone size were drawn from that table, and D and trimming were deduced from the DNA. Altogether roughly 180,000 clones are present, 79% being singletons, with the ten largest covering 8% to 8.5%. V gave up 5 bases and J gave up 10 bases; unmatched junction bases: 11. The length of the CDR3 is 15 residues. Germline V gene sequence: CDR1 MNHEY, CDR2 SVGAGI.

Input material: peripheral blood. This sequence was found in a woman aged 55-69 years with COVID-19, enrolled during active disease. This rearrangement joins TRBV6-5 to TRBJ2-1, with 10 bases aligning to TRBD1. CDR3 residues: CASSQNRDRGREQFF. CDR3 coding DNA: TGTGCCAGCAGTCAAAACCGGGACAGGGGTAGGGAGCAGTTCTTC.